One sample yielded the 32 T cell receptor beta chains listed below, sequenced in a study of T cells in Graves' hyperthyroidism and ophthalmopathy. Amplification of TCR beta CDR3 regions used RNA as the template. In the first-round RT-PCR of the TCR CDR3, the HTBI primer set was used. MiXCR, applied by TCRdb to the multiplex PCR reads, yields one record per CDR3 protein. The sample has 350,000 or so distinct CDR3 sequences; 18% are singletons. Sequencing was performed on blood. The receptors derive from a woman aged 45-65 years with Graves' hyperthyroidism.

J is TRBJ1-6 and V is TRBV5-8; no clear D. This CDR3 comprises 14 residues. V gave up 4 bases and J gave up 7 bases, with 12 bases separating them. Germline CDR1 SGHTS, CDR2 YDEGEE. The CDR3 DNA reads as TGTGCCAGCAGCGACCGGGTCTCGAATTCACCCCTCCACTTT. Amino acids: CASSDRVSNSPLHF.

This clonotype was counted a few times. The J gene is TRBJ2-1, the V gene TRBV6-1, with 15 positions matching TRBD2. The CDR3 totals 16 residues. Germline V lookup: CDR1 MNHNS, CDR2 SASEGT. V was pared by 7 bases and J by 7 bases, with 8 bases of the junction left unmatched. The CDR3 sequence: CASKPWTSGGANEQFF. CDR3 sequence (DNA): TGTGCCAGCAAACCCTGGACTAGCGGGGGGGCAAATGAGCAGTTCTTC.

To note about this clonotype: A much larger clone lies a single base off, so this may be a read error. The chain combines TRBV2 with TRBJ1-5; D is unresolved. The CDR3 loop spans 12 amino acids. Trimming removed 4 bases at V and 6 bases at J, with 7 bases between. CDR1 and CDR2 from the germline V gene are SNHLY and FYNNEI. CDR3 sequence: CASSVGSQPQHF. The CDR3 nucleotides read TGTGCCAGCAGTGTAGGTTCTCAGCCCCAGCATTTT. Supplemented by reference TRBV2 and TRBJ1-5, the full variable domain reads EPEVTQTPSHQVTQMGQEVILRCVPISNHLYFYWYRQILGQKVEFLVSFYNNEISEKSEIFDDQFSVERPDGSNFTLKIRSTKLEDSAMYFCASSVGSQPQHFGDGTRLSIL.

This clonotype turned up a few times. The J gene is TRBJ1-1, the V gene TRBV3-1; D is unresolved. The V gene lost 4 bases and the J gene lost 5 bases, with 14 bases spanning the gap. The CDR3 has 14 residues. Germline CDR1 is LGHDT and CDR2 is YNNKEL (reference sequence). CDR3 sequence reads: CASSLKQRETEAFF. The CDR3 region has the DNA TGTGCCAGCAGCCTCAAGCAAAGGGAAACTGAAGCTTTCTTT.

The chain uses TRBV28 and TRBJ2-7, with unresolved D. V dropped 3 bases and J dropped 3 bases, with 9 bases sitting between them. Germline loops: CDR1 MDHEN, CDR2 SYDVKM. This CDR3 contains 13 residues. CDR3 amino acids: CASSFTELYEQYF. CDR3 in DNA: TGTGCCAGCAGTTTTACCGAACTCTACGAGCAGTACTTC.

The chain links TRBV7-3 to TRBJ1-2; TRBD1 matches 10 bases. V was clipped by 4 bases and J by 5 bases; unmatched bases: 7. The germline V gene encodes CDR1 SGHTA and CDR2 FQGTGA. CDR3 length: 15 amino acids. The CDR3 reads CASSSSPGQGYGYTF. The CDR3 region has the DNA TGTGCCAGCAGCTCATCACCGGGACAGGGGTATGGCTACACCTTC.

This chain links TRBV12-3 or TRBV12-4 with TRBJ2-5; TRBD1 aligns across 9 bases. V lost 6 bases, J lost 1 base, and 9 bases stayed unmatched. The CDR3 has 16 amino acids. The CDR3 DNA follows: TGTGCCAGCAGCAGTTGGACAGGGGATCGCCAAGAGACCCAGTACTTC. This encodes CASSSWTGDRQETQYF.

V gene TRBV12-3 or TRBV12-4 combines with J gene TRBJ2-1, with TRBD2 matching 12 bases. The V and J ends lost 6 bases and 6 bases, in that order; junction bases with no gene match: 9. The CDR3 covers 16 residues. DNA for the CDR3: TGTGCCAGCAGCGCGTCCACTAGCGGGAGGACCAATGAGCAGTTCTTC. Translating it yields CASSASTSGRTNEQFF.

This clonotype was detected a few times. The CDR3: CASSRRTYANTGELFF. The CDR3, as DNA: TGTGCCAGCAGCCGGAGGACGTACGCGAACACCGGGGAGCTGTTTTTT. The chain employs TRBV11-2 and TRBJ2-2; D possibly corresponds to TRBD2 (5 bases). From germline, CDR1 is SGHAT and CDR2 FQNNGV. V gave up 5 bases and J gave up 0 bases, with 13 bases separating them. The CDR3 runs to 16 residues.

This chain links TRBV11-2 with TRBJ2-1, with 7 positions matching TRBD2. This CDR3 comprises 15 residues. V shed 4 bases and J 3 bases; nucleotides not matched to a gene: 6. Germline V lookup: CDR1 SGHAT, CDR2 FQNNGV. The CDR3 DNA reads as TGTGCCAGCAGCTCTGGCGGGGGAGTCTACAATGAGCAGTTCTTC. This sequence encodes CASSSGGGVYNEQFF.

The table lists this clonotype with a few counts. This chain connects TRBV30 to TRBJ2-1; TRBD1 matches at 7 bases. CDR3 length equals 13 residues. Germline loops: CDR1 GTSNPN, CDR2 SVGIG (reference sequence). J gave up 7 bases and V 0 bases, and 3 bases lay outside the gene matches. As DNA, the CDR3 is TGTGCCTGGAGTGTCCACAGGGGTAATGAGCAGTTCTTC. This codes for CAWSVHRGNEQFF.

This clonotype was observed a handful of times. This chain joins TRBV6-1 and TRBJ2-1; 11 positions match TRBD2. This CDR3 has 15 amino acids. CDR1 and CDR2 (germline): MNHNS, SASEGT. The ends lost 5 bases at V and 4 bases at J; junction bases unmatched: 4. CDR3: CASSTSGSIYNEQFF. For the CDR3, the DNA is TGTGCCAGCAGTACTAGCGGGAGTATTTACAATGAGCAGTTCTTC.

This clonotype was seen ten or more times. V and J are TRBV27 and TRBJ2-3; maybe TRBD2 (6 bases). This CDR3 has 14 residues. Trimming pared 10 bases from V and 3 bases from J, leaving 17 bases between. The V gene's germline CDR1 is MNHEY and CDR2 SMNVEV (reference sequence). CDR3 coding DNA: TGTGCCACCCGGGAGAGGGTTTTGACAGATACGCAGTATTTT. This encodes CATRERVLTDTQYF.

The chain carries TRBV5-1 and TRBJ2-6; D call uncertain. The CDR3 has 16 residues. V was shortened by 4 bases and J by 1 base, with 12 bases between the two germline ends. Germline CDR1 SGHRS, CDR2 YFSETQ. The CDR3 sequence: CASSRRGASGANVLTF. CDR3 DNA: TGCGCCAGCAGCCGCCGAGGAGCTTCTGGGGCCAACGTCCTGACTTTC.

This clonotype has ten or more counts. The chain uses TRBV28 and TRBJ2-2; unclear D gene. V was cut by 2 bases and J by 7 bases, with 8 bases left in between. The germline CDR1 and CDR2 sequences are MDHEN and SYDVKM. CDR3 size: 13 residues. CDR3 protein: CASSLLQDGELFF. The CDR3 DNA sequence: TGTGCCAGCAGTTTACTACAAGACGGGGAGCTGTTTTTT. Drawing the rest from reference TRBV28 and TRBJ2-2, the complete variable domain is DVKVTQSSRYLVKRTGEKVFLECVQDMDHENMFWYRQDPGLGLRLIYFSYDVKMKEKGDIPEGYSVSREKKERFSLILESASTNQTSMYLCASSLLQDGELFFGEGSRLTVL.

This clonotype was seen at least ten times. The rearrangement uses TRBV11-2 and TRBJ2-1; D may be TRBD1 or TRBD2 (5 bases each). The CDR3 is made up of 15 amino acids. Germline loops: CDR1 SGHAT, CDR2 FQNNGV. Between the trimmed V and J ends, which lost 5 bases and 7 bases, there was a span of 18 bases. The CDR3 loop reads CASSPNQGVRNEQFF. DNA for the CDR3: TGTGCCAGCAGCCCTAACCAGGGAGTGCGGAATGAGCAGTTCTTC.

For the CDR3, the DNA is TGTGCCAGCAGCGTCTTGGGGACAGGGGGTGCGACCCAGTACTTC. Amino acids: CASSVLGTGGATQYF. The chain has TRBV9 and TRBJ2-5; TRBD1 agrees at 11 bases. The CDR3 runs 15 residues. Unmatched junction bases numbered 7, after V lost 2 bases and J lost 7 bases. Per the germline V gene, CDR1 is SGDLS and CDR2 is YYNGEE. The whole variable domain, remainder taken from reference TRBV9 and TRBJ2-5, is DSGVTQTPKHLITATGQRVTLRCSPRSGDLSVYWYQQSLDQGLQFLIQYYNGEERAKGNILERFSAQQFPDLHSELNLSSLELGDSALYFCASSVLGTGGATQYFGPGTRLLVL.

This clonotype has at least ten counts. The chain couples TRBV6-1 to TRBJ2-1; possible D gene TRBD2, 5 bases. Germline-derived CDR1 and CDR2 are MNHNS and SASEGT. The CDR3 has 16 amino acids. Between the trimmed V and J ends, which lost 0 bases and 2 bases, there was a span of 11 bases. CDR3 in DNA: TGTGCCAGCAGTGAAGCCGGAGGTCTGCCCTACAATGAGCAGTTCTTC. It translates to CASSEAGGLPYNEQFF.

This clonotype was counted at least ten times. This chain joins TRBV6-1 and TRBJ2-3; 7 bases line up with TRBD2. Losses at the gene ends were 5 bases for V and 2 bases for J; bases not matched to a gene: 7. CDR1 is MNHNS and CDR2 is SASEGT in the germline V gene. The CDR3 totals 15 residues. CDR3 sequence reads: CASSSRGVDTDTQYF. The CDR3 region has the DNA TGTGCCAGCAGTTCCCGGGGGGTCGACACAGATACGCAGTATTTT.

The chain employs TRBV11-2 and TRBJ2-3, with TRBD1 identical over 7 bases. Looked up from germline, CDR1 is SGHAT and CDR2 is FQNNGV. The CDR3 has 14 amino acids. V lost 5 bases, J lost 1 base, and 3 bases stayed unmatched. The CDR3 is CASSPQGGTDTQYF. The CDR3 DNA reads TGTGCCAGCAGCCCCCAGGGGGGCACAGATACGCAGTATTTT.

At least ten counts were recorded for this clonotype. The rearrangement joins TRBV12-3 or TRBV12-4 to TRBJ2-5; D may correspond to TRBD1 or TRBD2 (5 bases each). There are 14 residues in the CDR3. V lost 2 bases and J 1 base, leaving 8 bases between the germline ends. The CDR3 region is CASSLPGTQETQYF. The CDR3 bases are TGTGCCAGCAGTTTACCCGGGACCCAAGAGACCCAGTACTTC.

The chain joins TRBV19 to TRBJ2-1; 7 positions agree with TRBD2. Trimming took 0 bases from V and 3 from J; bases not matched to a gene: 5. The CDR3 is made up of 16 amino acids. Germline CDR1 is LNHDA and CDR2 is SQIVND (reference sequence). For the CDR3, the DNA is TGTGCCAGTAGTATAGAGGCGGGAGATAACTACAATGAGCAGTTCTTC. It encodes CASSIEAGDNYNEQFF. The full variable domain, in which reference TRBV19 and TRBJ2-1 provide the parts outside the CDR3, is DGGITQSPKYLFRKEGQNVTLSCEQNLNHDAMYWYRQDPGQGLRLIYYSQIVNDFQKGDIAEGYSVSREKKESFPLTVTSAQKNPTAFYLCASSIEAGDNYNEQFFGPGTRLTVL.

Written as DNA, the CDR3 is TGTGCCAGCAGTTTAAGCATTTCTTCCTACGAGCAGTACTTC. Amino acids: CASSLSISSYEQYF. The V gene is TRBV6-9, the J gene TRBJ2-7; D ambiguous. The CDR3 has 14 amino acids. In germline, CDR1 is MNHGY, CDR2 SVAAGI. Trimming shortened V by 4 bases and J by 1 base, and 11 bases separated the two germline ends.

This clonotype was picked up a small number of times. The chain combines TRBV5-1 with TRBJ2-1, with TRBD2 as a possible D gene (5 bases). Germline CDR1 SGHRS, CDR2 YFSETQ. The CDR3 is 14 amino acids. Trimming stripped 5 bases from V and 7 bases from J, with 16 bases between. The CDR3 sequence is CASRKIATGNEQFF. CDR3 in DNA: TGCGCCAGCAGGAAGATTGCAACGGGGAATGAGCAGTTCTTC.

V usage is TRBV3-1 and J usage is TRBJ2-6; D not resolved. The germline gives CDR1 LGHDT, CDR2 YNNKEL (reference sequence). This CDR3 has 15 amino acids. V was shortened by 2 bases and J by 2 bases, with 7 bases between the two germline ends. DNA of the CDR3: TGTGCCAGCAGCCAATCCGAACCTGGGGCCAACGTCCTGACTTTC. Protein product: CASSQSEPGANVLTF.

Worth noting for this clonotype: A read error may account for a junction end that differs from germline. The CDR3 is CASREEDYGYTF. The CDR3 DNA is TGTGCCAGCAGGGAAGAGGACTATGGCTACACCTTC. V usage is TRBV2 and J usage is TRBJ1-2, with D unresolved. The CDR3 spans 12 residues. Germline CDR1 SNHLY, CDR2 FYNNEI.

This clonotype was seen more than once but under ten times. This rearrangement joins TRBV5-1 to TRBJ1-2; D not resolved. Looked up from germline, CDR1 is SGHRS and CDR2 is YFSETQ. The CDR3 is made up of 14 amino acids. Trimming left V 4 bases short and J 4 bases short, with 14 bases between. CDR3 loop: CASSPDRVVYGYTF. The CDR3 nucleotides are TGCGCCAGCAGCCCTGACCGGGTGGTCTATGGCTACACCTTC.

This clonotype was found a few times. The rearrangement links TRBV14 to TRBJ2-1; D possibly corresponds to TRBD2 (6 bases). The CDR3 runs 13 residues. Trimming cost V 5 bases and J 9 bases, with 14 bases left between them. Germline CDR1 reads SGHDN; CDR2 reads FVKESK. CDR3 sequence: CASSGGGISEQFF. CDR3 DNA sequence: TGTGCCAGCAGCGGTGGGGGGATTAGTGAGCAGTTCTTC.

This chain links TRBV5-1 with TRBJ2-7, with D possibly TRBD2 on 6 matching bases. Germline V gene data show CDR1 as SGHRS and CDR2 as YFSETQ. CDR3 size: 15 residues. Trimming took 0 bases from V and 5 from J, leaving 15 bases between them. The CDR3 is CASSLVTSPKNEQYF. CDR3 sequence (DNA): TGCGCCAGCAGCTTGGTGACTAGTCCCAAAAACGAGCAGTACTTC.

V is TRBV5-8 and J is TRBJ2-7, with D tentatively TRBD1 or TRBD2 (5 bases each). V lost 0 bases, J lost 6 bases, and 10 bases lay in between. This CDR3 has 13 residues. Germline CDR1 SGHTS, CDR2 YDEGEE. CDR3 DNA sequence: TGTGCCAGCAGCTTGGGGGGGATTGGCGAGCAGTACTTC. It encodes CASSLGGIGEQYF.

The chain joins TRBV20-1 to TRBJ2-5; possible D gene TRBD1, 7 bases. CDR3 length: 13 residues. The ends were cut back, 6 bases at V and 3 bases at J, with 14 bases in the middle. The germline gives CDR1 DFQATT, CDR2 SNEGSKA (reference sequence). CDR3 amino acids: CSARGEAKETQYF. In nucleotides, the CDR3 is TGCAGTGCCAGGGGGGAAGCTAAAGAGACCCAGTACTTC.

Remarks on this clonotype: A much larger clone is a single base away; this may be a read error. The genes are TRBV20-1 and TRBJ2-7, with unresolved D. Germline V gene data show CDR1 as DFQATT and CDR2 as SNEGSKA (reference sequence). CDR3 length equals 13 residues. V was shortened by 3 bases and J by 6 bases, with 15 bases between the two germline ends. CDR3 nucleotides: TGCAGTGCTAGTCAAGCTCTCAACTGCGAGCAGTACTTC. Protein: CSASQALNCEQYF.